Included here is one TCR beta chain sequence, with context. The antigen is unknown. Unrecorded immune exposures were likely, despite nominal health at sampling. The PCR used 60 Vbeta and 13 Jbeta primers. How the authors handled the data: A follow-up analysis tallied approximately 85 million unique TCR beta chains, approximately 11 million shared. Libraries were prepared by immunoSEQ multiplex PCR; TCRdb keeps only in-frame clonotypes and omits some of them. That table supplies the V and J calls and clone size; D and trimming were determined from the DNA. Found here are approximately 110,000 clones; the top ten clones hold roughly 4%. This CDR3 has 14 residues. The germline V gene encodes CDR1 MNHNS and CDR2 SASEGT. J lost 3 bases, V lost 8 bases, and 6 bases had no gene match. This sample was taken from a study of cytomegalovirus exposure and HLA in healthy donors. Whole-study findings and limits: Cytomegalovirus association was assigned to about 150 TCR beta chains. Within the data, a cluster of highly shared sequence variants was likely a sequencing artifact.

The rearrangement uses TRBV6-1 and TRBJ1-3; 8 nucleotides line up with TRBD1. Material for sequencing was PBMCs. This clonotype was obtained from a man between 18 and 35 years old in good health and CMV-seronegative. The CDR3 nucleotides read TGTGCCAGCTCCGACAGGGGATATGGAAACACCATATATTTT. As protein: CASSDRGYGNTIYF.